This T cell receptor (beta chain) was recorded in a study of shared clonotypes between healthy human individuals (dated by TCRdb to about 2020). Regarding the complete study: The cohort comprised a couple of women and a few men aged 18 to 49 years. For each donor, three plates each were used for CD4 naive and CD4 memory, two plates were used for CD8 naive, and one plate was used for CD8 memory. Each donor's leukapheresis produced roughly between roughly 0.9 and 9 billion PBMCs. Blood TCR repertoires of roughly five healthy adults were deeply sequenced to estimate repertoire size and the extent of clonotype sharing between individuals. Different laboratories and diverse techniques were used to prepare libraries and sequence TCR repertoires, to increase sequencing depth and limit assay-specific biases.

Using the deep immunoSEQ assay, multiplex PCR amplified TCR CDR3 regions from genomic DNA. Genomic DNA extracted from each cell subset was distributed evenly over all wells of several immunoSEQ 96-well plates, and each plate served as one replicate. For sorted subsets, around 200 ng genomic DNA, equal to 30,000 or so T cell genomes, was loaded into each replicate PCR. Purified libraries were quantified with a Qubit 3.0 fluorometer, sized on a Bioanalyzer 2100, and re-quantified with the KAPA Library Quantification kit. Each immunoSEQ 96-well plate was sequenced on its own single-read 150-cycle Illumina NextSeq 550 flow cell. From the authors' description of their analysis: Because the immunoSEQ output held only junctional sequences and lacked quality scores, the filtering could not match the filtering applied to full-length reads. To assign V/J genes and CDR3, sequences were annotated against IMGT germline references using PyIR, a Python wrapper for IgBLAST v1.9. Reads were removed for weak V/J assignments (E-value above 1e-6), missing CDR3, stop codons, out-of-frame junctions, or ambiguous translated residues. V3J clonotypes were defined by identical inferred V gene, J gene, and CDR3 amino acid sequence. To compute the percentage overlap between repertoires, the number of shared unique clonotypes was divided by the size of the smaller repertoire. Three approaches were used to assess repertoire richness: RTK rarefaction, the Chao1 estimator, and Recon v2.1 estimates of unobserved clonotypes. For all TCRbeta clonotypes obtained by the gDNA method from a few donors, generation probabilities were computed with OLGA. In its TCRdb copy, this immuneACCESS table keeps in-frame sequences only and misses some clones. Where compared with another copy, unresolved V genes explain less than half of these, and the others have no known cause. D and trimming were read from the DNA, whereas the V and J calls and clone size are those reported in that table. Here the sample has 2 million to 2.5 million clones; about 90% occur a single time. The biggest ten clones account for 0.37% of the sample.

The germline ends are 19 bases apart after V is trimmed by 10 bases and J by 10 bases. From the cysteine through the phenylalanine, the CDR3 covers 12 amino acids. Of the read, only the CDR3 DNA is kept; its 36 bases are in frame from base 1. Reading the germline V gene gives CDR1 ENHRY and CDR2 SYGVKD. The donors were healthy, HIV-negative adults with no recently reported acute infections or vaccinations. Every donor was a Caucasian adult residing in Nashville, Tennessee, USA. CD4+ T cells were enriched by magnetic negative selection, after which naive cells were positively selected on CD45RA and the negative fraction was taken as the memory subset. Blood was collected by leukapheresis, and PBMCs were isolated by Ficoll-Histopaque density gradient centrifugation and then cryopreserved in liquid nitrogen vapor phase. Analytical flow cytometry was used to check the purity and quantity of each magnetically sorted T cell population. From each sorted fraction, genomic DNA was isolated and quantified by UV absorbance on a Nanodrop 2000c.

A remark on this clone: No cognate antigen has been identified for it. No much larger clonotype is one base removed from it; base qualities were not supplied.

Paper-wide results and their limitations: Pairwise subsampling indicated that sequencing depth was expected to affect the degree of clonotype sharing among donors. Compared with non-shared clonotypes, clonotypes shared by all four sorted-subset donors had higher generation probabilities. About 5% of naive CD4, 3.5% of naive CD8, approximately 2.2% of memory CD4, and 0.4% of memory CD8 clonotypes were shared across a handful of donors. Because the study included only a small number of donors, the genetic and exposure-history diversity represented was limited. Sampling was limited to blood, and TCR repertoires in tissue likely differ from TCR repertoires in blood. Incomplete sequencing was indicated by rarefaction of sorted-subset datasets, despite the large sequencing depth. Larger estimated clonotype richness was generally found for naive subsets than for memory subsets.

Here the chain combines TRBV10-3 and TRBJ1-1, with TRBD1 as a weak D call on 5 bases. The source is a young man in good health. Some clones in this sample may be carry-over from other donors' samples. Sequenced material: naive CD4+ T cells from PBMCs. The sample's cell subset or site label, in plain terms: CD45RA+ positively selected. The CDR3 region has the sequence CATDHSGESAFF. The nucleotide sequence reads TGTGCCACTGACCACTCGGGGGAGTCAGCTTTCTTT.